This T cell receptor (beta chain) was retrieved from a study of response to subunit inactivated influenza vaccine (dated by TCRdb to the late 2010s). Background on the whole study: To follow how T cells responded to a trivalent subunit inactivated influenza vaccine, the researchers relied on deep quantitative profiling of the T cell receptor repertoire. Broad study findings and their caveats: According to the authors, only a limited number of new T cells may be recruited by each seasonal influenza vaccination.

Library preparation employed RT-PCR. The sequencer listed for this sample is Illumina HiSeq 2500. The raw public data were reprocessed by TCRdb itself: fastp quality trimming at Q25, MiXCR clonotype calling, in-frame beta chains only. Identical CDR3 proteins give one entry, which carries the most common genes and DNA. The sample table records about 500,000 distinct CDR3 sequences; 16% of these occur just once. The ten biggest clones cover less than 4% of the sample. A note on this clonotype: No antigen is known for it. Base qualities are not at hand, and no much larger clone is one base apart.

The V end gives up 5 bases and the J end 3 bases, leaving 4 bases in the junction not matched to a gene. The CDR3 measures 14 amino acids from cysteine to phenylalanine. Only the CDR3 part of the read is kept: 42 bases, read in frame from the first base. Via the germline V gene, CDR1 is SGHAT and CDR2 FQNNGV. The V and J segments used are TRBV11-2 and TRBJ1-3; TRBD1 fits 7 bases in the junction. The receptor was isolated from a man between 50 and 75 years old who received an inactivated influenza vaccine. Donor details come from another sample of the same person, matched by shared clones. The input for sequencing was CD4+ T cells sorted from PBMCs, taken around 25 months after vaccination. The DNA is TGTGCCAGCAGCCCCGACAGGGTTGGAAACACCATATATTTT. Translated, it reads CASSPDRVGNTIYF.